This T cell receptor (beta chain) was found in a study of CD8 T cells in ankylosing spondylitis. Study-wide points: A TCR beta motif of fewer than 10 highly homologous variants seemed to mark ankylosing spondylitis blood.

Germline CDR1 and CDR2: MNHEY and SVGAGI. This CDR3 is built from 14 residues. V lost 4 bases, J lost 3 bases, and 12 bases lay in between. A single record per CDR3 protein comes from TCRdb applying MiXCR to the 5' RACE reads. This sample has around 770,000 distinct CDR3 sequences; 19% occur once, and the top ten carry under 20%. This clonotype occurred once. Its specificity is not known. V gene TRBV6-5 combines with J gene TRBJ1-1; D remains ambiguous. This receptor was identified in a male donor with ankylosing spondylitis. The sample consisted of blood, either unsorted or a sorted T cell fraction (not recorded which). CDR3 loop: CASSFGPSYTEAFF. The CDR3 DNA reads as TGTGCCAGCAGTTTCGGACCGAGTTACACTGAAGCTTTCTTT.